The rows below give T cell receptor beta chains drawn from one sample of a study of T cells after yellow fever vaccination. TCRdb used MiXCR to reprocess the 5' RACE reads, holding one entry per CDR3 protein. The table lists about 150,000 distinct CDR3 sequences, approximately 6.2% of them singletons. The source was CD4+ T cells sorted from PBMCs, collected on the day of the first yellow fever vaccination. Receptors originate from a man younger than 35 who received the YFV17D yellow fever vaccine. Each CDR3 is given with its conserved first and last residue. D genes are given only for firm matches. Expanded clones are given a class, and other clones once, few, many or no size at all.

CDR3 | DNA | size | D | J | V
CASSQERSGANVLTF | TGCGCCAGCAGCCAAGAGAGGTCTGGGGCCAACGTCCTGACTTTC | many | . | TRBJ2-6 | TRBV4-3
CASNTGTEVPYGYTF | TGCGCCAGCAACACCGGGACAGAAGTCCCATATGGCTACACCTTC | . | TRBD1 | TRBJ1-2 | TRBV4-1
CASSGPTGRSGANVLTF | TGTGCCAGCAGCGGACCGACAGGGCGCTCTGGGGCCAACGTCCTGACTTTC | few | TRBD1 | TRBJ2-6 | TRBV5-4
CASSLGSAGQGMSGNTIYF | TGTGCCAGCAGCTTGGGGTCGGCGGGACAGGGGATGTCTGGAAACACCATATATTTT | few | TRBD1 | TRBJ1-3 | TRBV11-1
CASSVESPWETQYF | TGTGCCAGCAGCGTAGAATCCCCTTGGGAGACCCAGTACTTC | . | . | TRBJ2-5 | TRBV9
CASSQTRDTEAFF | TGTGCCAGCAGCCAGACTCGAGACACTGAAGCTTTCTTT | many | . | TRBJ1-1 | TRBV6-1
CAISESMFASGGNEFF | TGTGCCATCAGTGAGTCGATGTTTGCTAGCGGGGGGAACGAGTTCTTC | . | TRBD2 | TRBJ2-1 | TRBV10-3
CASSYHRQAFF | TGTGCCAGCAGTTATCATAGGCAAGCTTTCTTT | . | . | TRBJ1-1 | TRBV6-5
CASSLDVRQPQHF | TGTGCCAGCAGCTTAGATGTGAGGCAGCCCCAGCATTTT | few | . | TRBJ1-5 | TRBV7-2
CASSQRTGFNSPLHF | TGTGCCAGCAGCCAGCGGACAGGATTTAATTCACCCCTCCACTTT | few | TRBD1 | TRBJ1-6 | TRBV28
CASSTGSGTEAFF | TGTGCCAGCTCAACGGGGTCGGGGACTGAAGCTTTCTTT | many | . | TRBJ1-1 | TRBV18
CASSFPRGEEETQYF | TGTGCCAGCAGCTTTCCGCGGGGGGAGGAAGAGACCCAGTACTTC | . | TRBD2 | TRBJ2-5 | TRBV5-4
CASSNSGRNIQYF | TGTGCCAGCAGCAACTCCGGGAGGAACATTCAGTACTTC | many | TRBD2 | TRBJ2-4 | TRBV14
CASSQFGTGKETQYF | TGCGCCAGCAGCCAATTTGGGACAGGGAAGGAGACCCAGTACTTC | many | TRBD1 | TRBJ2-5 | TRBV4-1
CASSQGAALSTDTQYF | TGTGCCAGCAGTCAGGGGGCCGCGTTAAGCACAGATACGCAGTATTTT | many | TRBD1 | TRBJ2-3 | TRBV12-3/TRBV12-4
CASSWDVRSTDTQYF | TGTGCCAGCAGTTGGGACGTCAGAAGCACAGATACGCAGTATTTT | few | . | TRBJ2-3 | TRBV6-2/TRBV6-3